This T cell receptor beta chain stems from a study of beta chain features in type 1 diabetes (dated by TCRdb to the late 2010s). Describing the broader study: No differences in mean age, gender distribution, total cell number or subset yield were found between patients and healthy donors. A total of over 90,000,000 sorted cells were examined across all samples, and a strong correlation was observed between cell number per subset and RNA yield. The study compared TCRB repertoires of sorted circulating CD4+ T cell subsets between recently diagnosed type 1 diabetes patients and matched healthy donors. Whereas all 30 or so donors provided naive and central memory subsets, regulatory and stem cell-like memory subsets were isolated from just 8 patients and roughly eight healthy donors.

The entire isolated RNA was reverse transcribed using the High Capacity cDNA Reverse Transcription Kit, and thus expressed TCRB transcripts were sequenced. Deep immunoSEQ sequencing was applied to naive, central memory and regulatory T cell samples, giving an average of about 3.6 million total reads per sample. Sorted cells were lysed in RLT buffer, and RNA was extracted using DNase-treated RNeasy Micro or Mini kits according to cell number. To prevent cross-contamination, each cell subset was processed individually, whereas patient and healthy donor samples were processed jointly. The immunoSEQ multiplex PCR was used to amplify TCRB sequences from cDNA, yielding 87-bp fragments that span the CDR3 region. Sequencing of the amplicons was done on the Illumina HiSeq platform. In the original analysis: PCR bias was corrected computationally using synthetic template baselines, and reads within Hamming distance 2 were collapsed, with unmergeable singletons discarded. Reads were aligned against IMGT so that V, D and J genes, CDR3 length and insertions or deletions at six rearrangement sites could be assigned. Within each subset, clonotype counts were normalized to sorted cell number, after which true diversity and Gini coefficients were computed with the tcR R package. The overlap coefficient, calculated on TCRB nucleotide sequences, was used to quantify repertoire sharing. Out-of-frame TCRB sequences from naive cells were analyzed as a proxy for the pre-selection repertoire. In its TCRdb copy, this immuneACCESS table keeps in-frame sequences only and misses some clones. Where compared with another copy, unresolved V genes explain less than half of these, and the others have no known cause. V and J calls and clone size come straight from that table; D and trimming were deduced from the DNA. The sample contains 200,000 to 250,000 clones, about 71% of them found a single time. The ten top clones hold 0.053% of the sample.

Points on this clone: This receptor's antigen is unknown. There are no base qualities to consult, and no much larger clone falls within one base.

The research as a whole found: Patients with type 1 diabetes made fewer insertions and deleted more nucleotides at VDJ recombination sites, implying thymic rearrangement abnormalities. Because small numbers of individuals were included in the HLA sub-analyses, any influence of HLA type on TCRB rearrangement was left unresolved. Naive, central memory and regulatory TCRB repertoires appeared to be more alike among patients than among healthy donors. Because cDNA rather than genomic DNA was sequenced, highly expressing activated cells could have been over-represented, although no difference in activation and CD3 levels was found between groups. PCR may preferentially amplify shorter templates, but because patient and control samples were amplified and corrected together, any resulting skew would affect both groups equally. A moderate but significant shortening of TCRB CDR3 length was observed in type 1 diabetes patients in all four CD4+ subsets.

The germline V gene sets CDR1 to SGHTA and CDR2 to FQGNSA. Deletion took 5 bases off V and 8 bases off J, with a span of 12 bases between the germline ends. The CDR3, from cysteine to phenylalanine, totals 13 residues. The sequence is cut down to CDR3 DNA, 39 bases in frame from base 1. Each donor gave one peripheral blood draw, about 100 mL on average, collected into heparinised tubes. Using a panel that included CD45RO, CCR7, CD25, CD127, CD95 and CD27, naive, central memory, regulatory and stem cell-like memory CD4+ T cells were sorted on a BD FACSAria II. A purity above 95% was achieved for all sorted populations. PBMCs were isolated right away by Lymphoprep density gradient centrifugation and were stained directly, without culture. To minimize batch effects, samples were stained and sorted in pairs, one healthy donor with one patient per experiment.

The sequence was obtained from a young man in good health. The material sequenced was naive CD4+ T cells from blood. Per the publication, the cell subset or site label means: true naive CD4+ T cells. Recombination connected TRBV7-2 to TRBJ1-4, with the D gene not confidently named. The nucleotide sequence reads TGTGCCAGCAGCCGTGGGGTGGGAGAAAAACTGTTTTTT. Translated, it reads CASSRGVGEKLFF.